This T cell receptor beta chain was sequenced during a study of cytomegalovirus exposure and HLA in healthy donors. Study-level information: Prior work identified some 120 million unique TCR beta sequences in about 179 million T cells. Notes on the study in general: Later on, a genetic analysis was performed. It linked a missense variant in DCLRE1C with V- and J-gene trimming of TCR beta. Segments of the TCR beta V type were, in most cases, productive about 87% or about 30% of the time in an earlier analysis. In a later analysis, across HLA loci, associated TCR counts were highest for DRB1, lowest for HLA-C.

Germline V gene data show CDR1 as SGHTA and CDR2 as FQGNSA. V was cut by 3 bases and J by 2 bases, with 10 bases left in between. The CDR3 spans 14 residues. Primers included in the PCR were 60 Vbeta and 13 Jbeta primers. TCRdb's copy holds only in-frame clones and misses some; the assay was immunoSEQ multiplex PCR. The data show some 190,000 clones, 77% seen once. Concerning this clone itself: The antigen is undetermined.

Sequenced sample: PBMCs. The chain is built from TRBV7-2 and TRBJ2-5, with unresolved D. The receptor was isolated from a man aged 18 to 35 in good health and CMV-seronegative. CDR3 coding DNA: TGTGCCAGCAGCTTCTCTGGGCGTCAAGAGACCCAGTACTTC. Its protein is CASSFSGRQETQYF. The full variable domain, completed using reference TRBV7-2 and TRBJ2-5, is GAGVSQSPSNKVTEKGKDVELRCDPISGHTALYWYRQSLGQGLEFLIYFQGNSAPDKSGLPSDRFSAERTGGSVSTLTIQRTQQEDSAVYLCASSFSGRQETQYFGPGTRLLVL.